The clone carrying this T cell receptor beta chain was observed at least ten times. Its antigen remains unknown. MiXCR was run by TCRdb on the 5' RACE reads, yielding one entry per CDR3 protein. The data contain roughly 70,000 distinct CDR3 sequences, under 15% of them seen just once; the ten biggest clones take up 1.3%. V was pared by 5 bases and J by 4 bases, with 13 bases between. Germline lookup yields CDR1 SGHAT and CDR2 FQNNGV. The length of the CDR3 is 14 residues. The sample belongs to a study of early T cells in non-severe SARS-CoV-2 infection. Overall study: Bulk RNA taken from unsorted whole blood was sequenced, leaving chains unpaired. Study-wide findings and caveats: Missing private and CD4 specificities, VDJdb matching favored anti-spike CD8 responses.

Sequencing was done on a sample of whole blood. This clonotype was sampled from an adult who was a healthcare worker with PCR-confirmed SARS-CoV-2 infection or an uninfected control (not recorded which). The genes are TRBV11-2 and TRBJ2-3; no clear D. The CDR3 DNA follows: TGTGCCAGCAGCGCGGACGTGGCCGCAGATACGCAGTATTTT. Translating gives CASSADVAADTQYF.